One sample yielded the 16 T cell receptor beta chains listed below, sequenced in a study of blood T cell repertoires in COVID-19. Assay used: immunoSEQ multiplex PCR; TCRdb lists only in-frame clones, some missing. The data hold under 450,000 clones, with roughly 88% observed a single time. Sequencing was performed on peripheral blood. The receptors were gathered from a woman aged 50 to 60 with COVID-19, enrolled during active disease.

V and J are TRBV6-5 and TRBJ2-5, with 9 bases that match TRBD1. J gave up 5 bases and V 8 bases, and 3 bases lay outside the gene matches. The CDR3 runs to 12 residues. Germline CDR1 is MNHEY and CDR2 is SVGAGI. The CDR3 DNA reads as TGTGCCAGCGGACAGGGGAGGGAGACCCAGTACTTC. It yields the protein CASGQGRETQYF.

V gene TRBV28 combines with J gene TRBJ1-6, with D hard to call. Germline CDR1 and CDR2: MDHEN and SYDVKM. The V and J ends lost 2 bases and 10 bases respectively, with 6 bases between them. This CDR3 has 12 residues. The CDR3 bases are TGTGCCAGCAGTTTACCGAGATCACCCCTCCACTTT. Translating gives CASSLPRSPLHF.

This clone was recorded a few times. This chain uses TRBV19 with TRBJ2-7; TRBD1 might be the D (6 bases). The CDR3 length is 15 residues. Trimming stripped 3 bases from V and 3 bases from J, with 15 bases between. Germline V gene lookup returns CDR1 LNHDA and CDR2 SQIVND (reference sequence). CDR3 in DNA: TGTGCCAGTAGTATTACAGGGTTATCCCGCTACGAGCAGTACTTC. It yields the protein CASSITGLSRYEQYF.

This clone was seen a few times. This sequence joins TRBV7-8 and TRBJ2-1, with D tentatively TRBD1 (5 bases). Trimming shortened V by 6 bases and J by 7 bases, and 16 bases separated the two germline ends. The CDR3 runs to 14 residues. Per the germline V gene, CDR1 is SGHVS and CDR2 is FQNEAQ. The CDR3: CASSPGHLGNEQFF. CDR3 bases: TGTGCCAGCAGTCCCGGACATTTGGGTAATGAGCAGTTCTTC.

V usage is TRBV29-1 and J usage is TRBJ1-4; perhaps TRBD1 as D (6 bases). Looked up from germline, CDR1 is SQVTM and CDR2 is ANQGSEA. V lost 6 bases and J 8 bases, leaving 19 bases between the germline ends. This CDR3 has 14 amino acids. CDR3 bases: TGCAGCGTCGCCGAAGGGGGGGCGCGAGAAAAACTGTTTTTT. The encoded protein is CSVAEGGAREKLFF.

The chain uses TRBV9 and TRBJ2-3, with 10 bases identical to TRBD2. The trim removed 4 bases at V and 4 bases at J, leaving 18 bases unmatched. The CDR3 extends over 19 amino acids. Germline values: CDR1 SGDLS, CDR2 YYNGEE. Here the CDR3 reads CASSPAGSGGGSNADTQYF. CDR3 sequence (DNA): TGTGCCAGCAGCCCAGCCGGGAGCGGGGGGGGCAGTAACGCAGATACGCAGTATTTT. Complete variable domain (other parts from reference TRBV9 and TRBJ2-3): DSGVTQTPKHLITATGQRVTLRCSPRSGDLSVYWYQQSLDQGLQFLIQYYNGEERAKGNILERFSAQQFPDLHSELNLSSLELGDSALYFCASSPAGSGGGSNADTQYFGPGTRLTVL.

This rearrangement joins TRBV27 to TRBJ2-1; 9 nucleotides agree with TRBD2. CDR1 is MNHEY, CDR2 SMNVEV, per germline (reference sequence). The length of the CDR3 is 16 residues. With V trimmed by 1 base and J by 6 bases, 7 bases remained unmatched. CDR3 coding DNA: TGTGCCAGCAGTTTATGGGGTAGCGGGGGTATCAATGAGCAGTTCTTC. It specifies CASSLWGSGGINEQFF.

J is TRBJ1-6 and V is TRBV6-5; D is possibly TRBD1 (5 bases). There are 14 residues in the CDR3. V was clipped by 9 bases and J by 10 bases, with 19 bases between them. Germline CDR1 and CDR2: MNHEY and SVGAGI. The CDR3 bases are TGTGCCAGGCCCCACGGAGGGACGGACTCACCCCTCCACTTT. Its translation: CARPHGGTDSPLHF.

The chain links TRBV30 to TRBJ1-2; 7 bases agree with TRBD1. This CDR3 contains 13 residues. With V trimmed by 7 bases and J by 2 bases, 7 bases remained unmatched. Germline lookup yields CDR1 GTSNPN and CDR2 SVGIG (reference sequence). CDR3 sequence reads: CASNPGQNYGYTF. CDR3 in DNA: TGTGCCTCTAATCCGGGACAGAACTATGGCTACACCTTC.

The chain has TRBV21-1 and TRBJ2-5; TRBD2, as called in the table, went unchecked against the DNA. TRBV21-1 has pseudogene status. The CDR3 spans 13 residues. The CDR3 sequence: CASRVMEGETQYF. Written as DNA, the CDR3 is TGTGCCAGCAGGGTGATGGAGGGAGAGACCCAGTACTTC.

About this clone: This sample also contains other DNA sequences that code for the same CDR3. This CDR3 reads CASSLGAGYGYTF. The CDR3 bases are TGTGCCAGCAGCTTAGGGGCAGGGTATGGCTACACCTTC. The chain combines TRBV7-9 with TRBJ1-2; D might be TRBD1 (5 bases). Trimming removed 1 base at V and 5 bases at J, with 8 bases between. CDR1 is SEHNR and CDR2 is FQNEAQ in the germline V gene (reference sequence). The CDR3 length is 13 residues. Full variable domain (outside the CDR3, taken from reference TRBV7-9 and TRBJ1-2): DTGVSQNPRHKITKRGQNVTFRCDPISEHNRLYWYRQTLGQGPEFLTYFQNEAQLEKSRLLSDRFSAERPKGSFSTLEIQRTEQGDSAMYLCASSLGAGYGYTFGSGTRLTVV.

This CDR3 reads CASLNQPQHF. In DNA, the CDR3 is TGTGCCAGCCTAAATCAGCCCCAGCATTTT. The V call is TRBV6-4, the J call TRBJ1-5; D not resolved. Germline CDR1 reads MRHNA; CDR2 reads SNTAGT. CDR3 length: 10 residues. The V gene lost 8 bases and the J gene lost 4 bases, with 3 bases spanning the gap.

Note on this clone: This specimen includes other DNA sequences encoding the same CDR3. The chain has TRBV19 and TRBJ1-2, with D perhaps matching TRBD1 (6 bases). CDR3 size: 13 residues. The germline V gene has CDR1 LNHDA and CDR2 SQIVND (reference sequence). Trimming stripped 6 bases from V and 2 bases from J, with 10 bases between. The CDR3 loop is CASSLTGNYGYTF. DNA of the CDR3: TGTGCCAGTAGCCTGACAGGAAACTATGGCTACACCTTC.

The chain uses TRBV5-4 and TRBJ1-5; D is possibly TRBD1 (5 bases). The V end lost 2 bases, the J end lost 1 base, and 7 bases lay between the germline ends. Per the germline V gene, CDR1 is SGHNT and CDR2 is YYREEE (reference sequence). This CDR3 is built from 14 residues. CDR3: CASSFGGSNQPQHF. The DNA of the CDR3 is TGTGCCAGCAGCTTTGGGGGGAGCAATCAGCCCCAGCATTTT. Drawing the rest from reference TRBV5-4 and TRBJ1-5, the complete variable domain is ETGVTQSPTHLIKTRGQQVTLRCSSQSGHNTVSWYQQALGQGPQFIFQYYREEENGRGNFPPRFSGLQFPNYSSELNVNALELDDSALYLCASSFGGSNQPQHFGDGTRLSIL.

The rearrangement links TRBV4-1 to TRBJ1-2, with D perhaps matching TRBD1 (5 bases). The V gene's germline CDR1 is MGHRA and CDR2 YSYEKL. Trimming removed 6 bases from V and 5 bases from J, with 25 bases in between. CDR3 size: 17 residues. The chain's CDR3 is CASRNPLVTGGLYGYTF. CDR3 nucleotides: TGCGCCAGCAGGAACCCCTTGGTCACGGGGGGTTTGTATGGCTACACCTTC.

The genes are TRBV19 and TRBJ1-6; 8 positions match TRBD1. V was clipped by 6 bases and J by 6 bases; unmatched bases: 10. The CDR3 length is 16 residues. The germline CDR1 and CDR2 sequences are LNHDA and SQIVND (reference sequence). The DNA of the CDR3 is TGTGCCAGTAGCGTCACTCCTGACAGGGGTAATTCACCCCTCCACTTT. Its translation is CASSVTPDRGNSPLHF.